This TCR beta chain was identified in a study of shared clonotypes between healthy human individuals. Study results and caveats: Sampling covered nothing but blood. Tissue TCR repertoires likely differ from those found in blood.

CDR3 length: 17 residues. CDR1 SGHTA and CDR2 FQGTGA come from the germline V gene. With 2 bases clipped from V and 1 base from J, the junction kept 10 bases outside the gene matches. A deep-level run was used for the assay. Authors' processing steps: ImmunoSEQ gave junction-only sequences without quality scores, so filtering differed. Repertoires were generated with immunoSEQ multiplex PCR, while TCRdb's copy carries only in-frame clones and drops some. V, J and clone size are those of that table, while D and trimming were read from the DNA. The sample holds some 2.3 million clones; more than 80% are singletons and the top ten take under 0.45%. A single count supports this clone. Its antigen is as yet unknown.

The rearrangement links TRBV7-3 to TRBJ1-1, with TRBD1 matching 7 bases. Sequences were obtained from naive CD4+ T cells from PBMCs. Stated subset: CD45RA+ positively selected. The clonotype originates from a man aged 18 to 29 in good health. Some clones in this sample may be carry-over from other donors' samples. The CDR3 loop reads CASSLVPNRGQNTEAFF. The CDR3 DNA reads TGTGCCAGCAGCTTAGTACCTAACAGGGGCCAGAACACTGAAGCTTTCTTT. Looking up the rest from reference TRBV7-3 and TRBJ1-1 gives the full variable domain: GAGVSQTPSNKVTEKGKYVELRCDPISGHTALYWYRQSLGQGPEFLIYFQGTGAADDSGLPNDRFFAVRPEGSVSTLKIQRTERGDSAVYLCASSLVPNRGQNTEAFFGQGTRLTVV.